Below are 32 T cell receptor beta chains sequenced from a single sample in a study of T cells in Graves' hyperthyroidism and ophthalmopathy. Template material for amplifying TCR beta CDR3 regions consisted of RNA transcripts. The HTBI primer set served for first-round RT-PCR of the TCR CDR3. MiXCR, run by TCRdb on the multiplex PCR reads, gives a single entry per CDR3 protein. There are approximately 610,000 distinct CDR3 sequences in the sample; 16% occur only once, and 18% lies in the top ten. The sequenced sample consisted of blood. Receptors were obtained from a woman between 18 and 29 years old with Graves' hyperthyroidism.

This clonotype was seen only a few times. The CDR3 here is CSARVIAGGPDEQYF. In DNA, the CDR3 is TGCAGTGCTAGAGTTATAGCGGGGGGGCCCGACGAGCAGTACTTC. The chain links TRBV20-1 to TRBJ2-7; 11 nucleotides match TRBD2. This CDR3 has 15 amino acids. The V gene end was trimmed by 1 base and the J gene end by 5 bases; junction bases not matched to a gene: 7. The germline V gene has CDR1 DFQATT and CDR2 SNEGSKA (reference sequence).

This clonotype has ten or more counts. The chain couples TRBV7-9 to TRBJ2-1, with 7 nucleotides matching TRBD2. The length of the CDR3 is 15 residues. V lost 4 bases, J lost 4 bases, and 7 bases stayed unmatched. CDR1 SEHNR and CDR2 FQNEAQ come from the germline V gene (reference sequence). For the CDR3, the DNA is TGTGCCAGCAGCTCCGTGGGAGCGGGATACAATGAGCAGTTCTTC. Protein sequence: CASSSVGAGYNEQFF.

This clonotype was detected ten times or more. The rearrangement joins TRBV6-6 to TRBJ1-6, with a weak D call TRBD1 (6 bases). V was pared by 0 bases and J by 3 bases, with 9 bases between. Per the germline V gene, CDR1 is MNHNY and CDR2 is SVGAGI (reference sequence). This CDR3 is 16 amino acids long. CDR3 bases: TGTGCCAGCAGTTACTCGGGGGCCAGCTATAATTCACCCCTCCACTTT. Protein product: CASSYSGASYNSPLHF.

This clonotype was recorded at least ten times. The chain links TRBV12-3 or TRBV12-4 to TRBJ2-7; 10 bases align to TRBD2. The CDR3 has 14 amino acids. Trimming cost V 5 bases and J 6 bases; bases outside gene matches: 7. CDR3 amino acids: CASSQAGGGGEQYF. The CDR3 DNA reads as TGTGCCAGCAGTCAAGCGGGAGGGGGCGGCGAGCAGTACTTC.

The chain joins TRBV10-3 to TRBJ2-7; 10 bases line up with TRBD2. Germline assignment: CDR1 ENHRY and CDR2 SYGVKD. V lost 10 bases and J lost 3; bases outside the gene matches: 9. The CDR3 is made up of 14 amino acids. CDR3 region: CATSLAGGLYEQYF. CDR3 bases: TGTGCCACCAGCTTAGCGGGAGGCCTCTACGAGCAGTACTTC.

The chain employs TRBV20-1 and TRBJ2-7, with 13 bases lining up with TRBD2. This CDR3 comprises 16 residues. Germline V gene data show CDR1 as DFQATT and CDR2 as SNEGSKA (reference sequence). Trimming removed 2 bases from V and 3 bases from J; junction bases left unmatched: 7. The CDR3 sequence is CSARTPGTSGDYEQYF. Here the CDR3 DNA reads TGCAGTGCTAGAACCCCGGGGACTAGCGGGGACTACGAGCAGTACTTC.

This clonotype was observed many times. The chain is built from TRBV11-2 and TRBJ2-7; D not resolved. In germline, CDR1 is SGHAT, CDR2 FQNNGV. This CDR3 is 14 amino acids long. V was trimmed by 1 base and J by 0 bases, leaving 7 bases between them. CDR3 nucleotide sequence: TGTGCCAGCAGCTTAGGGTGGACCTCCTACGAGCAGTACTTC. It encodes CASSLGWTSYEQYF.

Only a few counts were recorded for this clonotype. The genes are TRBV20-1 and TRBJ2-7, with 10 bases that match TRBD1. Trimming removed 4 bases from V and 4 bases from J; junction bases left unmatched: 7. CDR3 length equals 14 residues. Germline-derived CDR1 and CDR2 are DFQATT and SNEGSKA (reference sequence). This CDR3 reads CSATTGGGGYEQYF. The CDR3 DNA sequence: TGCAGTGCTACGACAGGGGGCGGTGGATACGAGCAGTACTTC.

Many counts were recorded for this clonotype. The chain's CDR3 is CASTSDSRRSTDTQYF. The DNA of the CDR3 is TGTGCCAGCACCTCGGACAGCCGCCGGAGCACAGATACGCAGTATTTT. The gene calls are TRBV28 and TRBJ2-3; possible D gene TRBD1, 6 bases. The germline V and J ends were trimmed by 7 bases and 0 bases, with 17 bases remaining between them. The CDR3 has 16 amino acids. CDR1 is MDHEN and CDR2 is SYDVKM in the germline V gene. Full variable domain (missing parts from reference TRBV28 and TRBJ2-3): DVKVTQSSRYLVKRTGEKVFLECVQDMDHENMFWYRQDPGLGLRLIYFSYDVKMKEKGDIPEGYSVSREKKERFSLILESASTNQTSMYLCASTSDSRRSTDTQYFGPGTRLTVL.

This chain connects TRBV7-9 to TRBJ1-2; D gene unclear. V shed 5 bases and J shed 0 bases, with 16 bases lying between them. Germline V gene lookup returns CDR1 SEHNR and CDR2 FQNEAQ (reference sequence). The CDR3 length is 16 residues. CDR3 residues: CASSPRGEGTNYGYTF. CDR3 sequence (DNA): TGTGCCAGCAGCCCACGCGGGGAGGGAACTAACTATGGCTACACCTTC.

This chain joins TRBV6-5 and TRBJ1-6; D is uncertain. V was cut by 0 bases and J by 13 bases, with 13 bases left in between. In germline, CDR1 is MNHEY, CDR2 SVGAGI. This CDR3 is built from 14 residues. The CDR3 coding sequence is TGTGCCAGCAGTTACTCGATGCTGGGCGATCCCCTCCACTTT. This gives the protein CASSYSMLGDPLHF.

This clonotype was recorded many times. The V and J genes are TRBV28 and TRBJ2-1, with TRBD2 identical over 10 bases. With V trimmed by 1 base and J by 0 bases, 9 bases remained unmatched. This CDR3 has 19 amino acids. Looked up from germline, CDR1 is MDHEN and CDR2 is SYDVKM. The CDR3 spells CASSLYYTSGTDSYNEQFF. The DNA of the CDR3 is TGTGCCAGCAGTTTATATTATACTAGCGGGACAGACTCCTACAATGAGCAGTTCTTC.

This clonotype was detected many times. The chain uses TRBV12-3 or TRBV12-4 and TRBJ1-4, with unresolved D. V lost 3 bases to trimming and J lost 8 bases, with 4 bases between them. This CDR3 comprises 11 residues. CDR3 sequence (DNA): TGTGCCAGCAGTTTGCGGGAAAAACTGTTTTTT. It yields the protein CASSLREKLFF.

The V gene is TRBV3-1, the J gene TRBJ2-6; 9 nucleotides line up with TRBD1. The germline V gene encodes CDR1 LGHDT and CDR2 YNNKEL (reference sequence). The CDR3 loop spans 18 amino acids. V shed 1 base, J shed 0 bases, and the junction held 4 bases outside the gene matches. The CDR3 protein is CASSQVQGATSGANVLTF. The CDR3 DNA reads TGTGCCAGCAGCCAAGTACAGGGGGCAACCTCTGGGGCCAACGTCCTGACTTTC.

As concerns this clonotype: This may be a read error, as it is one base from a much larger clone. The J gene is TRBJ2-1, the V gene TRBV5-1, with D possibly being TRBD1 (5 bases). CDR1 is SGHRS, CDR2 YFSETQ, per germline. The CDR3 has 15 residues. V was cut by 0 bases and J by 6 bases, with 13 bases left in between. The CDR3 is CASSLGGFRANEQFF. CDR3 DNA: TGCGCCAGCAGCTTGGGGGGCTTTCGGGCCAATGAGCAGTTCTTC.

This clonotype was observed at least ten times. The chain joins TRBV7-9 to TRBJ1-5; TRBD1 might be the D (5 bases). Germline-derived CDR1 and CDR2 are SEHNR and FQNEAQ (reference sequence). The CDR3 extends over 17 amino acids. With 3 bases removed from V and 1 base from J, the gap between germline ends came to 16 bases. The CDR3 sequence is CASSFGGATISNQPQHF. CDR3 DNA: TGTGCCAGCAGCTTCGGAGGGGCCACGATCAGCAATCAGCCCCAGCATTTT. Combining the CDR3 with reference TRBV7-9 and TRBJ1-5 gives the whole variable domain DTGVSQNPRHKITKRGQNVTFRCDPISEHNRLYWYRQTLGQGPEFLTYFQNEAQLEKSRLLSDRFSAERPKGSFSTLEIQRTEQGDSAMYLCASSFGGATISNQPQHFGDGTRLSIL.

As DNA, the CDR3 is TGCGCCAGCAGCGCAGCCGGGACAGGGCCTGAGCAGTTCTTC. Protein product: CASSAAGTGPEQFF. The chain combines TRBV4-1 with TRBJ2-1; 9 nucleotides match TRBD1. Germline loops: CDR1 MGHRA, CDR2 YSYEKL. The length of the CDR3 is 14 residues. With 5 bases clipped from V and 9 bases from J, the junction kept 8 bases outside the gene matches.

V is TRBV6-2 or TRBV6-3 and J is TRBJ2-3; D not certain. Trimming shortened V by 2 bases and J by 3 bases, and 15 bases separated the two germline ends. Germline values: CDR1 MNHEY, CDR2 SVGEGT. This CDR3 has 16 residues. This chain's CDR3 is CASSYGQRKATDTQYF. The CDR3 DNA sequence: TGTGCCAGCAGTTACGGCCAGCGTAAAGCGACAGATACGCAGTATTTT.

There are many counts of this clonotype. The chain joins TRBV7-2 to TRBJ2-3, with D possibly being TRBD2 (6 bases). Germline V gene data show CDR1 as SGHTA and CDR2 as FQGNSA. The CDR3 consists of 16 residues. V lost 3 bases to trimming and J lost 0 bases, with 13 bases between them. This CDR3 is CASSLGLRFSTDTQYF. In nucleotides, the CDR3 is TGTGCCAGCAGCTTGGGACTCCGTTTTAGCACAGATACGCAGTATTTT.

There are many counts of this clonotype. V usage is TRBV20-1 and J usage is TRBJ1-6; D gene uncertain. The CDR3 spans 14 residues. Germline V gives CDR1 DFQATT, CDR2 SNEGSKA (reference sequence). V dropped 0 bases and J dropped 5 bases, with 8 bases sitting between them. Written as DNA, the CDR3 is TGCAGTGCTAGAGACCTGTACAATAATTCACCCCTCCACTTT. Its protein is CSARDLYNNSPLHF.

This clonotype was seen at least ten times. The CDR3 nucleotides read TGTGCCAGCTCTGGGATCCCGAATGAGCAGTTCTTC. It yields the protein CASSGIPNEQFF. The chain couples TRBV7-9 to TRBJ2-1; D is ambiguous. Germline V CDR1 and CDR2: SEHNR, FQNEAQ (reference sequence). The CDR3 totals 12 residues. Trimming took off 8 bases at V and 7 bases at J, with 12 bases between the two ends.

In this sample, this clonotype turned up many times. The chain is built from TRBV11-2 and TRBJ2-3; D might be TRBD1 or TRBD2, each matching 5 bases. The CDR3 loop spans 15 amino acids. Germline CDR1 and CDR2: SGHAT and FQNNGV. V lost 0 bases and J lost 0, with 7 bases in between. Here the CDR3 DNA reads TGTGCCAGCAGCTTAGAGGGACCAAGCACAGATACGCAGTATTTT. Translation: CASSLEGPSTDTQYF.

This clonotype was seen once. Its ends do not fully match the called genes, so a read error is possible. This chain connects TRBV7-9 to TRBJ1-1; D might be TRBD1 (6 bases). Germline-derived CDR1 and CDR2 are SEHNR and FQNEAQ (reference sequence). The CDR3 spans 12 residues. Written as DNA, the CDR3 is TGTGCCAGCAGCCGGGACAACACTGAAGCTCTCTTT. Translating gives CASSRDNTEALF.

V is TRBV4-3 and J is TRBJ1-1; D uncertain. CDR1 is LGHNA and CDR2 is YSLEER in the germline V gene. With 4 bases removed from V and 0 bases from J, the gap between germline ends came to 12 bases. CDR3 size: 15 residues. CDR3 protein: CASSLTGRLNTEAFF. CDR3 coding DNA: TGCGCCAGCAGCCTAACCGGACGTTTGAACACTGAAGCTTTCTTT.

This clonotype was observed many times. This chain uses TRBV6-1 with TRBJ2-3; unclear D gene. The CDR3 consists of 16 residues. Germline CDR1 and CDR2: MNHNS and SASEGT. V lost 2 bases and J 0 bases, leaving 12 bases between the germline ends. The CDR3 region has the DNA TGTGCCAGCAGTGAAATTGGTGGGGATAGCACAGATACGCAGTATTTT. Translating gives CASSEIGGDSTDTQYF.

This clonotype has just one count. This chain joins TRBV5-1 and TRBJ1-6; the D gene is possibly TRBD1 (5 bases). The ends were cut back, 5 bases at V and 0 bases at J, with 9 bases in the middle. The CDR3 spans 15 residues. Germline loops: CDR1 SGHRS, CDR2 YFSETQ. In DNA, the CDR3 is TGCGCCAGCAGAGGGGAGAGCTCCTATAATTCACCCCTCCACTTT. Translating it yields CASRGESSYNSPLHF.

In its sample, this clonotype was seen many times. This chain uses TRBV7-9 with TRBJ2-7, with TRBD2 identical over 8 bases. The CDR3 is made up of 16 amino acids. Germline-derived CDR1 and CDR2 are SEHNR and FQNEAQ (reference sequence). The V gene end was trimmed by 4 bases and the J gene end by 5 bases; junction bases not matched to a gene: 13. DNA of the CDR3: TGTGCCAGCAGCTCATGGGGCAGCGGGAGTACCCACGAGCAGTACTTC. It yields the protein CASSSWGSGSTHEQYF.

With respect to this clonotype: A read error may be the cause here, since a much bigger clone is one base away. The V call is TRBV7-2, the J call TRBJ2-7, with TRBD2 matching 8 bases. In germline, CDR1 is SGHTA, CDR2 FQGNSA. There are 16 residues in the CDR3. CDR3 nucleotides: TGTGCCAGCAGCTTAGCGAGGGTAGCGGGGACCTACGAGCGGTACTTC. This gives the protein CASSLARVAGTYERYF.

About this clonotype itself: The junction departs from the called germline gene at one end, perhaps through a read error. The rearrangement links TRBV7-9 to TRBJ2-7, with a weak D call TRBD2 (5 bases). Germline assignment: CDR1 SEHNR and CDR2 FQNEAQ (reference sequence). The CDR3 has 14 amino acids. This CDR3 reads CVSQPGLKSYEQYF. CDR3 bases: TGTGTCAGCCAGCCCGGACTGAAGTCCTACGAGCAGTACTTC.

The V call is TRBV5-6, the J call TRBJ2-2; weak D call: TRBD2 (5 bases). The CDR3 has 18 amino acids. Germline V gene sequence: CDR1 SGHDT, CDR2 YYEEEE. Trimming pared 0 bases from V and 5 bases from J, leaving 20 bases between. The CDR3 DNA reads as TGTGCCAGCAGCTTGGTGGCCGGGAACCCATTGGGGACCGGGGAGCTGTTTTTT. It translates to CASSLVAGNPLGTGELFF.

V gene TRBV9 combines with J gene TRBJ1-3; perhaps TRBD1 as D (5 bases). V shed 4 bases and J shed 15 bases, with 17 bases lying between them. The CDR3 totals 12 residues. Germline V CDR1 and CDR2: SGDLS, YYNGEE. The DNA for the CDR3 is TGTGCCAGCAGCCCGCCGGGACTAGCCCAATATTTT. Protein product: CASSPPGLAQYF.

The rearrangement uses TRBV12-3 or TRBV12-4 and TRBJ2-7, with a tentative D call TRBD1 (6 bases). Between the trimmed V and J ends, which lost 7 bases and 0 bases, there was a span of 16 bases. CDR3 size: 15 residues. As DNA, the CDR3 is TGTGCCAGCAAAAAAAAGGGGGAAGACTCCTACGAGCAGTACTTC. Translated: CASKKKGEDSYEQYF.